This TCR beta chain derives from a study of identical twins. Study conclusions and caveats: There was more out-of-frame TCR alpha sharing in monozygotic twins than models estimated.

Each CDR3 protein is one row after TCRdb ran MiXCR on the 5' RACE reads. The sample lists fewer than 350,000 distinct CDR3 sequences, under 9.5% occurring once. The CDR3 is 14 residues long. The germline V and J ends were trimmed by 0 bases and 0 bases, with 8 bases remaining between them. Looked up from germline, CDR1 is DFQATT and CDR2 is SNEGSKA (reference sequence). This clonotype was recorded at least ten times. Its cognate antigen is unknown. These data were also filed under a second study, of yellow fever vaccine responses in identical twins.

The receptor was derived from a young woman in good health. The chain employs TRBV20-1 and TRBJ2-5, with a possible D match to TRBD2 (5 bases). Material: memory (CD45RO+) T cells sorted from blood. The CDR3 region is CSAREASHQETQYF. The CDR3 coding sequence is TGCAGTGCTAGAGAGGCTAGCCACCAAGAGACCCAGTACTTC.